The entry that follows covers one TCR beta chain sequence. Its matching antigen is unknown. These data originate in a study of OX40 agonist ivuxolimab in advanced cancers. Regarding the study as a whole: The specificity for antigen of the expanded peripheral T cells was not determined.

Profiling relied on immunoSEQ multiplex PCR, and the TCRdb table lists in-frame clones only, not all of them. The table has roughly 120,000 clones, roughly 90% seen once; the top ten hold under 0.9%. This specimen was CD4+ or CD8+ T cells sorted from blood, taken in a trial of the OX40 agonist ivuxolimab. This clonotype originated in an adult with an advanced solid tumor such as melanoma, head and neck, liver or kidney cancer.

The CDR3, as DNA: TGTGCCAGCAGACCGGGACAGGTTAATGAAAAACTGTTTTTT. Translating it yields CASRPGQVNEKLFF. This chain links TRBV16 with TRBJ1-4; 8 nucleotides align to TRBD1. The trim removed 6 bases at V and 4 bases at J, leaving 4 bases unmatched. CDR3 length: 14 amino acids. CDR1 and CDR2 from the germline V gene are KGHSY and FQNENV.